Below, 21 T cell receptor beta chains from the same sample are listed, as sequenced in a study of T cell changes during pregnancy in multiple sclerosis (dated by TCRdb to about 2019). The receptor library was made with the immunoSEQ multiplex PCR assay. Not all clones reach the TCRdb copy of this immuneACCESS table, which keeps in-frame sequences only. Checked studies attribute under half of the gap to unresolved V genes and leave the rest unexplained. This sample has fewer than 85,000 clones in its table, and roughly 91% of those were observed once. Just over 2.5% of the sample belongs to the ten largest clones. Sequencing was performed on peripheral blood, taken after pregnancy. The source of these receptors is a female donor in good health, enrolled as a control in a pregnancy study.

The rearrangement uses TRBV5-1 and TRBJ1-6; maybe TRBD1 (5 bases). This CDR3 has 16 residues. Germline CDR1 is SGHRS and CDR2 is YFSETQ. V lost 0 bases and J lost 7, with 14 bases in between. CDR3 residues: CASSLVVGLGNSPLHF. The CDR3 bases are TGCGCCAGCAGCTTGGTTGTGGGGCTGGGGAATTCACCCCTCCACTTT. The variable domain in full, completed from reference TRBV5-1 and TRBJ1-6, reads KAGVTQTPRYLIKTRGQQVTLSCSPISGHRSVSWYQQTPGQGLQFLFEYFSETQRNKGNFPGRFSGRQFSNSRSEMNVSTLELGDSALYLCASSLVVGLGNSPLHFGNGTRLTVT.

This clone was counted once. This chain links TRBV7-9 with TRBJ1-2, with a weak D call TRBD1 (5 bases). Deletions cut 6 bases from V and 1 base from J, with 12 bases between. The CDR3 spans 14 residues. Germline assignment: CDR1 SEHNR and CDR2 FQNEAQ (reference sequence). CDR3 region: CASREGTVNYGYTF. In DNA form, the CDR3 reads TGTGCCAGCAGAGAAGGGACTGTTAACTATGGCTACACCTTC.

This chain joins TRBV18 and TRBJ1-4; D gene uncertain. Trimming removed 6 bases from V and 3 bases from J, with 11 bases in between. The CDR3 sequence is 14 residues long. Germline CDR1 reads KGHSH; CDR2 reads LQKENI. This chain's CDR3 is CASSSAGANEKLFF. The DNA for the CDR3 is TGTGCCAGCTCGAGTGCGGGAGCTAATGAAAAACTGTTTTTT.

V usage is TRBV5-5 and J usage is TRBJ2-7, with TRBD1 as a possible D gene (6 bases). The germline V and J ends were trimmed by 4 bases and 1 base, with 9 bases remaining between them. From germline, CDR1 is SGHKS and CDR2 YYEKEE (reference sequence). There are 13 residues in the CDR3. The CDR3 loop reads CASSGDISYEQYF. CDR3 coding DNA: TGTGCCAGCAGCGGGGACATTTCCTACGAGCAGTACTTC.

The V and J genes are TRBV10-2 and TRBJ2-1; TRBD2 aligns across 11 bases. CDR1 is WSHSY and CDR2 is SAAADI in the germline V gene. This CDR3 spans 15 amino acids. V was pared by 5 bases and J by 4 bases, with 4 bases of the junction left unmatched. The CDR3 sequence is CASSKTSGSYNEQFF. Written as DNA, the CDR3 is TGCGCCAGCAGTAAAACTAGCGGGAGTTACAATGAGCAGTTCTTC.

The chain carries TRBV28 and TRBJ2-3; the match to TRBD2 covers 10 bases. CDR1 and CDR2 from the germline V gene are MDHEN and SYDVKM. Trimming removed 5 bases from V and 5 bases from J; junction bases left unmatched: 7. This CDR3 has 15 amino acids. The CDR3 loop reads CASSSLAGDGDTQYF. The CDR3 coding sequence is TGTGCCAGCAGTAGTCTAGCGGGAGATGGAGATACGCAGTATTTT.

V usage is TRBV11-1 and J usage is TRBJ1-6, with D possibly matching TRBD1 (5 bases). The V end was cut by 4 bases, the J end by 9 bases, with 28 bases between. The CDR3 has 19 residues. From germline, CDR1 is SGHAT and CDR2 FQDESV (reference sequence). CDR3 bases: TGTGCCAGCAGCTGGGCTGCTAAGACACAGGACGGCCTGGGTTCACCCCTCCACTTT. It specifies CASSWAAKTQDGLGSPLHF.

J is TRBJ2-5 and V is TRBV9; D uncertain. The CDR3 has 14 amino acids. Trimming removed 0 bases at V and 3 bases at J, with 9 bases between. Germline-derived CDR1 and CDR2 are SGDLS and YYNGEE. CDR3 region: CASSVALDKETQYF. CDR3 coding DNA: TGTGCCAGCAGCGTAGCTCTAGATAAAGAGACCCAGTACTTC.

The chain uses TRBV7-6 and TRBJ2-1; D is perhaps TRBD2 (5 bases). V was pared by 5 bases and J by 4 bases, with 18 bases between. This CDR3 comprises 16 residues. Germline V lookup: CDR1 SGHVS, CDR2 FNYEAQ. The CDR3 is CASSPQPSGEYNEQFF. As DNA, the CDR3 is TGTGCCAGCAGCCCCCAGCCCAGCGGAGAGTACAATGAGCAGTTCTTC.

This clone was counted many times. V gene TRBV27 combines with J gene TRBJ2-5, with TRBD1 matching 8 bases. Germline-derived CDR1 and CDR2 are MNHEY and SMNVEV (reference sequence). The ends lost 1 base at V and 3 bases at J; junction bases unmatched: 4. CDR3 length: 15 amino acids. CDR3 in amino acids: CASSLYPGQEETQYF. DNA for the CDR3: TGTGCCAGCAGTTTATACCCGGGACAGGAAGAGACCCAGTACTTC.

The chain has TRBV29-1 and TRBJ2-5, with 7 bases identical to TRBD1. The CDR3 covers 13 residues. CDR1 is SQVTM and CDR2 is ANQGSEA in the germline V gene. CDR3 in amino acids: CIISRDSQETQYF. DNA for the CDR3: TGCATCATTTCCCGGGACAGTCAAGAGACCCAGTACTTC. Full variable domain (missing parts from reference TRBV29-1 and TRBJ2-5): SAVISQKPSRDICQRGTSLTIQCQVDSQVTMMFWYRQQPGQSLTLIATANQGSEATYESGFVIDKFPISRPNLTFSTLTVSNMSPEDSSIYLCIISRDSQETQYFGPGTRLLVL.

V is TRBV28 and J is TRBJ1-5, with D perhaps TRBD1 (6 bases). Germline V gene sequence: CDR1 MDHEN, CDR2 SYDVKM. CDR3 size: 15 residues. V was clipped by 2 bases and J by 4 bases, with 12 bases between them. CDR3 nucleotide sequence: TGTGCCAGCAGTTTACCGACAGGACAGAATCAGCCCCAGCATTTT. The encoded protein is CASSLPTGQNQPQHF.

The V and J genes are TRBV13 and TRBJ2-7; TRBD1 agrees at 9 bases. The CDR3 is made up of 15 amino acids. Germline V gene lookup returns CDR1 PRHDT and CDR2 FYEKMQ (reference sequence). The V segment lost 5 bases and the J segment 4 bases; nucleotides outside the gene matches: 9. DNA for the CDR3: TGTGCCAGCAGCATCCGTGCGGGACAGGGTTACGAGCAGTACTTC. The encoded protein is CASSIRAGQGYEQYF.

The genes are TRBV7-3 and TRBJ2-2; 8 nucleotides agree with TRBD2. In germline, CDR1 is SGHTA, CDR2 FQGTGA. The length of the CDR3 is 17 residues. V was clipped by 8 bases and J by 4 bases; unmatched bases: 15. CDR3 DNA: TGTGCCAGCGAATTCGGTAGCGGGGCAGCGAGCACCGGGGAGCTGTTTTTT. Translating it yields CASEFGSGAASTGELFF.

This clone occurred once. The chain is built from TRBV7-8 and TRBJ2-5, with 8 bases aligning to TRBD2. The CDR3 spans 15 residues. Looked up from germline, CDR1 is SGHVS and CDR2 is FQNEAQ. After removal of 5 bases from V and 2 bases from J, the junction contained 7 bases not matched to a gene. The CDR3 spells CASSIGSSGQETQYF. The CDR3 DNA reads TGTGCCAGCAGCATCGGGTCTAGCGGGCAAGAGACCCAGTACTTC.

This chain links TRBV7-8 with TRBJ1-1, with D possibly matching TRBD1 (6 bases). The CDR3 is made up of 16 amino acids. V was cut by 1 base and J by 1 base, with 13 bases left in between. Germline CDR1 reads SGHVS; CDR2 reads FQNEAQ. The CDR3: CASSLEGVGGNTEAFF. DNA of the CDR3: TGTGCCAGCAGCTTAGAGGGGGTGGGCGGGAACACTGAAGCTTTCTTT.

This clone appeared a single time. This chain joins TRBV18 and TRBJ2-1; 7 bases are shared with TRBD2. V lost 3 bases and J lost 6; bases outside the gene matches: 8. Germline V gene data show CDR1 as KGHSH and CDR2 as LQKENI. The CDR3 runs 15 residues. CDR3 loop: CASSPPGLQLNEQFF. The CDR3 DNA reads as TGTGCCAGCTCACCTCCGGGACTACAACTCAATGAGCAGTTCTTC.

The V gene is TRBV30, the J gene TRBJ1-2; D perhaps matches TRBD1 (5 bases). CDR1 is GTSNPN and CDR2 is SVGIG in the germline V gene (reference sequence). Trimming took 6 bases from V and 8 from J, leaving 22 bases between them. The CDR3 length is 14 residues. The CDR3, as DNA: TGTGCCTGCCAACCTGGGGCAGGTACAGGCGGCTACACCTTC. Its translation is CACQPGAGTGGYTF.

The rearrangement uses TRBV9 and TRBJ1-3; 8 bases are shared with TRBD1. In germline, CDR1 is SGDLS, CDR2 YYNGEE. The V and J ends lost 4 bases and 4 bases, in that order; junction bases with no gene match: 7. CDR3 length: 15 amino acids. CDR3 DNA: TGTGCCAGCAGCTATGACAGGGGATCGGGAAACACCATATATTTT. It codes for CASSYDRGSGNTIYF.

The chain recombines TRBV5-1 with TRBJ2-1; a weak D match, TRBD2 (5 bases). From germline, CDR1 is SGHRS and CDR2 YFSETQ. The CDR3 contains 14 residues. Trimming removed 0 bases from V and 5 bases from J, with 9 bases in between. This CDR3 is CASSLATGNNEQFF. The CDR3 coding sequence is TGCGCCAGCAGCTTGGCCACGGGGAACAATGAGCAGTTCTTC. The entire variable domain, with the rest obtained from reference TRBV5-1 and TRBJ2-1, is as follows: KAGVTQTPRYLIKTRGQQVTLSCSPISGHRSVSWYQQTPGQGLQFLFEYFSETQRNKGNFPGRFSGRQFSNSRSEMNVSTLELGDSALYLCASSLATGNNEQFFGPGTRLTVL.

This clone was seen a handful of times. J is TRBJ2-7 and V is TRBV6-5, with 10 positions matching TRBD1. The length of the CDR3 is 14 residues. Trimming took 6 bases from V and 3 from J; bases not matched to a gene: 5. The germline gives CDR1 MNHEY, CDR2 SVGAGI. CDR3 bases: TGTGCCAGCAGCCCCGGGACAGGGGTCTACGAGCAGTACTTC. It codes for CASSPGTGVYEQYF.